The 25 T cell receptor beta chains given below trace back to one sample, sequenced in a study of T cell repertoires in cytomegalovirus infection. TCRdb reprocessed the reads via MiXCR and lists one record per CDR3 protein. Among some 170,000 distinct CDR3 sequences listed, about a sixth were seen once. Sequencing input: CD8+ T cells from PBMCs. The receptors shown here come from a human donor in good health (CMV status not recorded). Some clones in this sample may be carry-over from other donors' samples.

The rearrangement links TRBV7-3 to TRBJ2-3, with 7 positions matching TRBD1. Per germline, CDR1 SGHTA and CDR2 FQGTGA. The CDR3 sequence is 15 residues long. V shed 2 bases, J shed 1 base, and the junction held 3 bases outside the gene matches. This CDR3 reads CASSLSGGRTDTQYF. The CDR3, as DNA: TGTGCCAGCAGCTTATCAGGGGGACGCACAGATACGCAGTATTTT.

The V and J genes are TRBV7-2 and TRBJ2-5; D gene ambiguous. Germline lookup yields CDR1 SGHTA and CDR2 FQGNSA. The CDR3 runs 15 residues. Between the trimmed V and J ends, which lost 5 bases and 2 bases, there was a span of 15 bases. CDR3 bases: TGTGCCAGCAGCCCGGACGTCTGGGTGCAAGAGACCCAGTACTTC. Protein: CASSPDVWVQETQYF. The variable domain in full, with the rest retrieved from reference TRBV7-2 and TRBJ2-5, is GAGVSQSPSNKVTEKGKDVELRCDPISGHTALYWYRQSLGQGLEFLIYFQGNSAPDKSGLPSDRFSAERTGGSVSTLTIQRTQQEDSAVYLCASSPDVWVQETQYFGPGTRLLVL.

This clonotype was counted a few times. V gene TRBV5-1 combines with J gene TRBJ2-1; D is perhaps TRBD1 (6 bases). The CDR3 sequence is 15 residues long. V lost 3 bases, J lost 5 bases, and 15 bases lay in between. CDR1 is SGHRS and CDR2 is YFSETQ in the germline V gene. The CDR3 DNA reads TGCGCCAGCAGCTCCGGGACAAAAGCGAACAATGAGCAGTTCTTC. Its translation is CASSSGTKANNEQFF.

This clonotype occurred a few times. The chain links TRBV7-9 to TRBJ2-7, with D maybe TRBD1 (6 bases). The CDR3 totals 15 residues. The germline V and J ends were trimmed by 8 bases and 0 bases, with 17 bases remaining between them. Looked up from germline, CDR1 is SEHNR and CDR2 is FQNEAQ (reference sequence). CDR3 region: CASGVTGLSSYEQYF. The CDR3 nucleotides read TGTGCCAGCGGGGTCACAGGGTTGAGCTCCTACGAGCAGTACTTC.

In this sample, this clonotype turned up a few times. The chain links TRBV7-6 to TRBJ1-1; D may be TRBD1 (6 bases). Germline CDR1 is SGHVS and CDR2 is FNYEAQ. This CDR3 contains 17 residues. The V and J ends lost 0 bases and 0 bases respectively, with 14 bases between them. DNA for the CDR3: TGTGCCAGCAGCTTAGCGTCCCAGGACAGTATGAACACTGAAGCTTTCTTT. This translates into CASSLASQDSMNTEAFF.

The J gene is TRBJ2-5, the V gene TRBV7-9; 7 bases map to TRBD1. CDR3 length: 14 residues. After removal of 5 bases from V and 5 bases from J, the junction contained 8 bases not matched to a gene. From germline, CDR1 is SEHNR and CDR2 FQNEAQ (reference sequence). The CDR3 loop reads CASSQTGMGETQYF. The CDR3 DNA reads as TGTGCCAGCAGCCAGACAGGGATGGGGGAGACCCAGTACTTC.

This clonotype was seen a handful of times. The chain recombines TRBV30 with TRBJ2-1, with D perhaps TRBD1 (6 bases). The CDR3 contains 11 residues. The V gene's germline CDR1 is GTSNPN and CDR2 SVGIG (reference sequence). The ends were cut back, 4 bases at V and 9 bases at J, with 10 bases in the middle. CDR3 sequence reads: CAWTGETEQFF. The CDR3 coding sequence is TGTGCCTGGACAGGGGAGACTGAGCAGTTCTTC.

The chain has TRBV7-6 and TRBJ2-1, with 16 bases fitting TRBD2. The CDR3 sequence is 20 residues long. Per germline, CDR1 SGHVS and CDR2 FNYEAQ. V lost 7 bases, J lost 0 bases, and 12 bases stayed unmatched. The CDR3 DNA sequence: TGTGCCAGCAACACCTCGGGACTAGCGGGGGGGGTGAGCTCCTACAATGAGCAGTTCTTC. Residues: CASNTSGLAGGVSSYNEQFF.

V and J are TRBV7-9 and TRBJ2-4; perhaps TRBD2 as D (7 bases). The CDR3 runs 15 residues. Trimming cost V 5 bases and J 10 bases, with 21 bases left between them. Looked up from germline, CDR1 is SEHNR and CDR2 is FQNEAQ (reference sequence). DNA of the CDR3: TGTGCCAGCAGCCCCCTATCGGGGGGCTTACTTATTCAGTACTTC. As protein: CASSPLSGGLLIQYF.

The chain employs TRBV12-3 or TRBV12-4 and TRBJ1-2; the D is unclear. V lost 0 bases to trimming and J lost 6 bases, with 8 bases between them. This CDR3 spans 13 amino acids. The CDR3 loop is CASSLAPYDGYTF. DNA of the CDR3: TGTGCCAGCAGTTTAGCTCCGTATGATGGCTACACCTTC.

CDR3 region: CASSLAGILGNSPLHF. As DNA, the CDR3 is TGTGCCAGCAGCTTAGCGGGGATCTTAGGGAATTCACCCCTCCACTTT. The chain employs TRBV7-2 and TRBJ1-6; D unresolved. Trimming left V 0 bases short and J 7 bases short, with 13 bases between. CDR3 length: 16 amino acids. Germline values: CDR1 SGHTA, CDR2 FQGNSA.

The CDR3 DNA is TGTGCCAGCAGCCAAGATCCGCGGGGTAGCGGGGGCCCCTACGAGCAGTACTTC. It yields the protein CASSQDPRGSGGPYEQYF. This chain uses TRBV4-2 with TRBJ2-7, with 9 bases that match TRBD2. The germline V gene encodes CDR1 LGHNA and CDR2 YNFKEQ. The trim removed 0 bases at V and 2 bases at J, leaving 11 bases unmatched. The CDR3 runs to 18 residues.

V gene TRBV19 combines with J gene TRBJ1-5; D is ambiguous. Germline V gene sequence: CDR1 LNHDA, CDR2 SQIVND (reference sequence). The CDR3 runs 14 residues. V lost 5 bases and J lost 9, with 17 bases in between. The CDR3 reads CASSGGLSPAPQHF. The CDR3 coding sequence is TGTGCCAGTAGTGGAGGGCTCTCCCCGGCGCCCCAGCATTTT.

This clonotype was counted only a few times. The chain links TRBV28 to TRBJ1-2; D may be TRBD1 (5 bases). CDR3 length: 12 amino acids. Looked up from germline, CDR1 is MDHEN and CDR2 is SYDVKM. V shed 5 bases and J shed 7 bases, with 11 bases lying between them. CDR3 nucleotide sequence: TGTGCCAGCAGTACCCCCGGGGGTGGCTACACCTTC. This encodes CASSTPGGGYTF.

V gene TRBV7-1 combines with J gene TRBJ2-7; TRBD1 matches 7 bases. TRBV7-1 carries the ORF label, with uncertain function. This CDR3 contains 12 residues. V lost 6 bases to trimming and J lost 6 bases; unmatched junction nucleotides: 5. The CDR3: CASSRGPVEQYF. In DNA, the CDR3 is TGTGCCAGCAGTAGGGGGCCGGTCGAGCAGTACTTC.

This clonotype was detected a few times. The DNA for the CDR3 is TGTGCCAGCAGTTACCGGACAGAACAGTTCTTC. Its protein is CASSYRTEQFF. V usage is TRBV6-6 and J usage is TRBJ2-1; weak D call: TRBD1 (6 bases). The CDR3 totals 11 residues. V was shortened by 2 bases and J by 13 bases, with 9 bases between the two germline ends. The germline gives CDR1 MNHNY, CDR2 SVGAGI (reference sequence).

This clonotype was picked up a small number of times. The DNA of the CDR3 is TGTGCCAGCAGTTTACCGGGAAGAGGCTACACCTTC. Translation: CASSLPGRGYTF. The rearrangement uses TRBV12-3 or TRBV12-4 and TRBJ1-2; D is undetermined. The length of the CDR3 is 12 residues. Between the trimmed V and J ends, which lost 2 bases and 8 bases, there was a span of 9 bases.

The chain couples TRBV7-9 to TRBJ2-7; D might be TRBD1 (7 bases). Germline CDR1 is SEHNR and CDR2 is FQNEAQ (reference sequence). The germline V and J ends were trimmed by 1 base and 6 bases, with 16 bases remaining between them. CDR3 size: 15 residues. CDR3 DNA: TGTGCCAGCAGCTTAGACAGGGGACTTGTTTTCGAGCAGTACTTC. Translating it yields CASSLDRGLVFEQYF.

This chain joins TRBV6-6 and TRBJ2-7; 10 nucleotides match TRBD1. This CDR3 region has 16 residues. The ends lost 4 bases at V and 5 bases at J; junction bases unmatched: 11. CDR1 and CDR2 (germline): MNHNY, SVGAGI (reference sequence). The CDR3 reads CASSWRPGQGSNEQYF. CDR3 nucleotides: TGTGCCAGCAGTTGGCGACCGGGACAGGGGAGTAACGAGCAGTACTTC.

This chain connects TRBV6-1 to TRBJ2-7, with 7 bases fitting TRBD1. The CDR3 runs 13 residues. CDR1 MNHNS and CDR2 SASEGT come from the germline V gene. With V trimmed by 5 bases and J by 2 bases, 3 bases remained unmatched. Here the CDR3 DNA reads TGTGCCAGCAGTCACAGGGGACCCTACGAGCAGTACTTC. Amino acids: CASSHRGPYEQYF.

This rearrangement joins TRBV7-6 to TRBJ2-2; D is ambiguous. Germline CDR1 and CDR2: SGHVS and FNYEAQ. The ends were cut back, 5 bases at V and 5 bases at J, with 6 bases in the middle. The CDR3 loop spans 12 amino acids. CDR3 residues: CASSHATGELFF. The CDR3 region has the DNA TGTGCCAGCAGCCACGCAACCGGGGAGCTGTTTTTT. Using reference TRBV7-6 and TRBJ2-2 for the parts outside the CDR3, the full variable domain is GAGVSQSPRYKVTKRGQDVALRCDPISGHVSLYWYRQALGQGPEFLTYFNYEAQQDKSGLPNDRFSAERPEGSISTLTIQRTEQRDSAMYRCASSHATGELFFGEGSRLTVL.

V usage is TRBV7-9 and J usage is TRBJ2-7, with D possibly being TRBD1 (5 bases). The CDR3 consists of 14 residues. Germline-derived CDR1 and CDR2 are SEHNR and FQNEAQ (reference sequence). Trimming stripped 5 bases from V and 3 bases from J, with 14 bases between. The CDR3 DNA follows: TGTGCCAGCAGCACAGTAAGACAGCGCTACGAGCAGTACTTC. Translation: CASSTVRQRYEQYF.

This clonotype appeared a few times. V usage is TRBV29-1 and J usage is TRBJ1-2; D might be TRBD1 (6 bases). Germline loops: CDR1 SQVTM, CDR2 ANQGSEA. The CDR3 extends over 17 amino acids. The ends were cut back, 1 base at V and 2 bases at J, with 20 bases in the middle. The CDR3 spells CSVEGGGRTARNYGYTF. The CDR3, as DNA: TGCAGCGTTGAAGGGGGGGGGCGGACAGCGAGAAACTATGGCTACACCTTC.

CDR3 protein: CATSDPAPGANYNEQFF. CDR3 nucleotides: TGTGCCACCAGTGATCCTGCTCCCGGGGCCAATTACAATGAGCAGTTCTTC. V and J are TRBV24-1 and TRBJ2-1; D may be TRBD1 or TRBD2 (5 bases each). V lost 3 bases and J lost 4, with 18 bases in between. The CDR3 runs 17 residues. Germline CDR1 and CDR2: KGHDR and SFDVKD.

The V call is TRBV7-6, the J call TRBJ2-1; D is unclear. V was cut by 5 bases and J by 3 bases, with 8 bases left in between. From germline, CDR1 is SGHVS and CDR2 FNYEAQ. The CDR3 has 13 amino acids. CDR3: CASSRSIYNEQFF. The CDR3 DNA reads TGTGCCAGCAGCCGCTCAATCTACAATGAGCAGTTCTTC.